This T cell receptor (beta chain) was obtained from a study of OX40 agonist ivuxolimab in advanced cancers. Study-wide context: Ivuxolimab is a fully human IgG2 antibody that activates OX40 (CD134). Three patients, one with hepatocellular carcinoma and two with cutaneous melanoma, achieved partial responses. Study-wide results and caveats: Specificity for antigen went undetermined in the expanded peripheral T cells.

Trimming pared 4 bases from V and 5 bases from J, leaving 13 bases between. The CDR3 runs 15 residues. CDR1 SGHDT and CDR2 YYEEEE come from the germline V gene. TCRdb's copy holds only in-frame clones and misses some; the assay was immunoSEQ multiplex PCR. The data show 80,000 to 100,000 clones, approximately 94% seen once. Remarks on this clone: Antigen specificity is unknown. At the DNA level, this CDR3 is encoded by other sequences in the same sample as well.

This sequence originates from an adult with an advanced solid tumor such as melanoma, head and neck, liver or kidney cancer. The V call is TRBV5-6, the J call TRBJ1-6; TRBD1 is a possible D gene (5 bases). The specimen comprised CD4+ or CD8+ T cells sorted from blood, sampled in a trial of the OX40 agonist ivuxolimab. This chain's CDR3 is CASSTRTRDNSPLHF. The CDR3, as DNA: TGTGCCAGCAGCACCCGGACAAGGGATAATTCACCCCTCCACTTT.